This T cell receptor (beta chain) appears in the sequencing data of a study of cytomegalovirus exposure and HLA in healthy donors. Broader study findings: Reports credit the classifier with highly specific, highly sensitive diagnosis of cytomegalovirus status. Among TCR sequences, most were rare, though some public TCRs appeared in many donors.

Germline V gene lookup returns CDR1 MGHRA and CDR2 YSYEKL. The CDR3 spans 17 residues. V shed 5 bases and J shed 0 bases, with 17 bases lying between them. Points on this clone: Its antigen is still unknown.

Data came from immunoSEQ multiplex PCR; TCRdb stores just in-frame clones and leaves some out. The sample includes fewer than 250,000 clones, over 75% of them seen just once. The chain uses TRBV4-1 and TRBJ2-4, with a weak D call TRBD1 (7 bases). The TCR was taken from a woman younger than 35 in good health and CMV-seropositive. Material: PBMCs. In nucleotides, the CDR3 is TGCGCCAGCAGCGGGCGGGACAGTCGGTTAGCCAAAAACATTCAGTACTTC. Its translation is CASSGRDSRLAKNIQYF.